The count of the clone carrying this T cell receptor (beta chain) is one. The length of the CDR3 is 16 residues. V was trimmed by 1 base and J by 8 bases, leaving 18 bases between them. Germline CDR1 and CDR2: LGHNA and YSLEER. The sample originates from a study of OX40 agonist ivuxolimab in advanced cancers. Clones were read by immunoSEQ multiplex PCR, and TCRdb kept only the in-frame ones, dropping some. The data show 55,000 to 70,000 clones, about 88% seen once. The V and J genes are TRBV4-3 and TRBJ2-4, with D perhaps being TRBD1 or TRBD2 (5 bases each). The receptor was derived from an adult with an advanced solid tumor such as melanoma, head and neck, liver or kidney cancer. The sample in question was CD4+ or CD8+ T cells sorted from blood, obtained in a trial of the OX40 agonist ivuxolimab. The CDR3 DNA follows: TGCGCCAGCAGCCAAGTCTGGTCCCGGGGCAGGGACATTCAGTACTTC. This codes for CASSQVWSRGRDIQYF.